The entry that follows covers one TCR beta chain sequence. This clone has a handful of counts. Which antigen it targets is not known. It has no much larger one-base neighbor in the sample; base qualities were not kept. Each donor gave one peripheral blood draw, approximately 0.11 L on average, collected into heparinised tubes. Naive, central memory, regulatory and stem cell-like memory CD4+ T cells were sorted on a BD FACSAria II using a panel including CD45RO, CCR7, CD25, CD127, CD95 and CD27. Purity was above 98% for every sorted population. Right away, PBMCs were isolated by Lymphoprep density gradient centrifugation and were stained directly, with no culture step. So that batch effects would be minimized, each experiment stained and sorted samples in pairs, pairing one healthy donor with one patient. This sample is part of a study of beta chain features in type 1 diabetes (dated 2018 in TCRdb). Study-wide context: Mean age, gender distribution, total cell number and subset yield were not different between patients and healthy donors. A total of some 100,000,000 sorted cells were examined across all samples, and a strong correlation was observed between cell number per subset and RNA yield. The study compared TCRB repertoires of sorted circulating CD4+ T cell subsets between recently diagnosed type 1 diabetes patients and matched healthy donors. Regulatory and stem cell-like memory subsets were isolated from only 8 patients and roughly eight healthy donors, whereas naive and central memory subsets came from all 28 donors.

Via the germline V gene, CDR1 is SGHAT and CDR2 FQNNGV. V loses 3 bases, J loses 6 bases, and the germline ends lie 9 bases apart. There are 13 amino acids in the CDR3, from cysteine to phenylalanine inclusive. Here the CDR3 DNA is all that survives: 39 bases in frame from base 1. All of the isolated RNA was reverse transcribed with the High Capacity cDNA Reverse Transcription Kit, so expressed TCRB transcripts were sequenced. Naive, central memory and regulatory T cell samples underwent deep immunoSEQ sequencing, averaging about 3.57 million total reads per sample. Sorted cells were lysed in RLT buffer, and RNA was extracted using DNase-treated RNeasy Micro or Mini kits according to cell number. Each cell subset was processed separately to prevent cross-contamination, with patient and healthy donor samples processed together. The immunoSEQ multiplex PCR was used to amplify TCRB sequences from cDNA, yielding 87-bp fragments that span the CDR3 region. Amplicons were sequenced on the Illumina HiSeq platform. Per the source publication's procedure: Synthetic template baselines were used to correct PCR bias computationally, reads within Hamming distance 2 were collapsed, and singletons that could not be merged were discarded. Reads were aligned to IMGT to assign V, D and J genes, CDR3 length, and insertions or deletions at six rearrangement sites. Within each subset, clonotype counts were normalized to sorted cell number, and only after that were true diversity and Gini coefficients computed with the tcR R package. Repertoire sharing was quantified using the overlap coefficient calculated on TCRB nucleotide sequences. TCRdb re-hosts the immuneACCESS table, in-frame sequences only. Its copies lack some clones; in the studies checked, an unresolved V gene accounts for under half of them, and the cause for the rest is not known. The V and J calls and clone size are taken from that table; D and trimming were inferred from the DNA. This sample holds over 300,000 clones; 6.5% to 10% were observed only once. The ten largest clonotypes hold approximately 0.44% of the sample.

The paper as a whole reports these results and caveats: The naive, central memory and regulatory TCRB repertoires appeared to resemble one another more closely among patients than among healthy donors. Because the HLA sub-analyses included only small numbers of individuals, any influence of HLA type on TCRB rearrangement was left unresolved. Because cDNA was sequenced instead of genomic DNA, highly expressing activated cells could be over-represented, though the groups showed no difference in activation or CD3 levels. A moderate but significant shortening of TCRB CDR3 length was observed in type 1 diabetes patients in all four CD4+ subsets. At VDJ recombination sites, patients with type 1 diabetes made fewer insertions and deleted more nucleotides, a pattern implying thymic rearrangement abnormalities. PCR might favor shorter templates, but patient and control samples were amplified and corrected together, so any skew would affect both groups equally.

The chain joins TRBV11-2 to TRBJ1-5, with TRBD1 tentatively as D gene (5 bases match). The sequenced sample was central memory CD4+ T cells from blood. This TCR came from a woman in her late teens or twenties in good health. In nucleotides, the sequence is TGTGCCAGCAGCTTCAGGGAAGGTCAGCCCCAGCATTTT. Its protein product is CASSFREGQPQHF. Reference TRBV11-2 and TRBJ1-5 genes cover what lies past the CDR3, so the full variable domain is EAGVAQSPRYKIIEKRQSVAFWCNPISGHATLYWYQQILGQGPKLLIQFQNNGVVDDSQLPKDRFSAERLKGVDSTLKIQPAKLEDSAVYLCASSFREGQPQHFGDGTRLSIL.